This T cell receptor (beta chain) was identified during a study of cytomegalovirus exposure and HLA in healthy donors. TCRdb's table, derived via immunoSEQ multiplex PCR, lists solely in-frame clones and lacks some. The sample shows a few hundred thousand clones, nearly 90% of them seen only once. Trimming stripped 6 bases from V and 4 bases from J, with 12 bases between. CDR1 is MNHNY, CDR2 SVGAGI, per germline (reference sequence). This CDR3 region has 13 residues. The sample taken for sequencing was PBMCs. This rearrangement joins TRBV6-6 to TRBJ2-5, with D possibly being TRBD1 (5 bases). This receptor was obtained from a woman aged 18-30 years in good health and CMV-seronegative. For the CDR3, the DNA is TGTGCCAGCAGAGGGGATGTGAGAGAGACCCAGTACTTC. Protein product: CASRGDVRETQYF.